Listed here are 31 T cell receptor beta chains from one sample, sequenced in a study of vaccination effects on CD4 cells after COVID-19. Antigen-specific CD4+ T cells were first expanded with viral peptide pools by the ViraFEST assay and only then sequenced. Culture lasted about nine days before CD4+ T cell isolation. All vaccine recipients tested negative for nucleocapsid antibodies and had never contracted SARS-CoV-2 infection. Sequencing was performed with immunoSEQ multiplex PCR; in TCRdb, only in-frame clones are kept and a portion is missing. The sample includes 26,000 or so clones, approximately 70% seen only once; the top ten take about 20%. These TCRs are of unknown antigen specificity. This specimen was CD4+ T cells from PBMCs cultured with HCoV-NL63 spike peptides, taken before COVID-19 vaccination. The receptors here all came from a human donor who received a COVID-19 vaccine.

This clone was counted only a few times. The CDR3 reads CASSPVGRVGTEAFF. CDR3 bases: TGTGCCAGCAGCCCAGTGGGTAGGGTTGGGACTGAAGCTTTCTTT. The chain uses TRBV9 and TRBJ1-1; D gene ambiguous. CDR1 is SGDLS, CDR2 YYNGEE, per germline. V lost 4 bases and J 5 bases, leaving 18 bases between the germline ends. This CDR3 comprises 15 residues.

The chain links TRBV10-3 to TRBJ2-1, with TRBD2 matching over 12 bases. V shed 10 bases and J 5 bases; nucleotides not matched to a gene: 3. CDR3 length equals 13 residues. The germline CDR1 and CDR2 sequences are ENHRY and SYGVKD. CDR3 DNA: TGTGCCACGACTAGCGGGGGTAACAATGAGCAGTTCTTC. Its protein product is CATTSGGNNEQFF.

This chain connects TRBV11-3 to TRBJ1-4; 9 nucleotides line up with TRBD1. Losses at the gene ends were 1 base for V and 8 bases for J; bases not matched to a gene: 2. The CDR3 has 14 residues. Germline CDR1 and CDR2: SGHNT and YENEEA. The CDR3 coding sequence is TGTGCCAGCAGCTTAGGGGACAGGGCCGAAAAACTGTTTTTT. Translation gives CASSLGDRAEKLFF.

V and J are TRBV11-2 and TRBJ2-3; the match to TRBD2 covers 12 bases. Germline loops: CDR1 SGHAT, CDR2 FQNNGV. The trim removed 5 bases at V and 7 bases at J, leaving 7 bases unmatched. This CDR3 has 15 amino acids. CDR3 loop: CASSDLAGGPNTQYF. The DNA for the CDR3 is TGTGCCAGCAGCGATCTAGCGGGAGGGCCTAATACGCAGTATTTT.

The gene calls are TRBV3-1 (or the pseudogene TRBV3-2) and TRBJ1-4; 7 bases fit TRBD1. The ends lost 1 base at V and 5 bases at J; junction bases unmatched: 4. Germline assignment: CDR1 LGHDT and CDR2 YNNKEL (reference sequence). The CDR3 contains 15 residues. The CDR3 sequence: CASSQGTGINEKLFF. The CDR3 DNA is TGTGCCAGCAGCCAAGGGACAGGCATCAATGAAAAACTGTTTTTT.

The genes are TRBV30 and TRBJ2-5; either TRBD1 or TRBD2 may fit D (5 bases each). From germline, CDR1 is GTSNPN and CDR2 SVGIG (reference sequence). Trimming took off 0 bases at V and 5 bases at J, with 16 bases between the two ends. The CDR3 is 15 amino acids. CDR3 amino acids: CAWSVGAGWLETQYF. DNA of the CDR3: TGTGCCTGGAGTGTCGGGGCGGGTTGGTTGGAGACCCAGTACTTC.

The CDR3 DNA reads as TGTGCCAGCAGCTTAAGTCCTAGCGGGTTCCACGAGCAGTACTTC. Protein sequence: CASSLSPSGFHEQYF. The gene calls are TRBV11-3 and TRBJ2-7, with 8 positions matching TRBD2. The germline V gene has CDR1 SGHNT and CDR2 YENEEA. The CDR3 contains 15 residues. Trimming removed 2 bases from V and 5 bases from J; junction bases left unmatched: 8.

The chain has TRBV29-1 and TRBJ1-1, with no clear D. The CDR3 contains 13 residues. Germline V gives CDR1 SQVTM, CDR2 ANQGSEA. V was pared by 7 bases and J by 0 bases, with 12 bases between. CDR3 in amino acids: CSAEGQMNTEAFF. CDR3 sequence (DNA): TGCAGCGCCGAAGGGCAGATGAACACTGAAGCTTTCTTT.

The CDR3 nucleotides are TGTGCCAGCAGCTCCGGAGGTAGCGGGACGGATACGCAGTATTTT. It yields the protein CASSSGGSGTDTQYF. The V and J genes are TRBV9 and TRBJ2-3, with 8 bases matching TRBD2. V gave up 4 bases and J gave up 6 bases; unmatched junction bases: 10. This CDR3 has 15 amino acids. Germline V gene sequence: CDR1 SGDLS, CDR2 YYNGEE.

The chain employs TRBV18 and TRBJ2-5; TRBD2 might be the D (6 bases). V was clipped by 2 bases and J by 5 bases, with 12 bases between them. The CDR3 extends over 14 amino acids. From germline, CDR1 is KGHSH and CDR2 LQKENI. CDR3 residues: CASSPTWEAETQYF. The CDR3 DNA sequence: TGTGCCAGCTCACCAACCTGGGAGGCGGAGACCCAGTACTTC.

The J gene is TRBJ2-3, the V gene TRBV7-2, with D possibly matching TRBD2 (6 bases). The V gene's germline CDR1 is SGHTA and CDR2 FQGNSA. This CDR3 contains 11 residues. Deletions cut 6 bases from V and 12 bases from J, with 13 bases between. Here the CDR3 reads CASRAGLTQYF. The CDR3 DNA reads as TGTGCCAGCAGGGCGGGACTTACTCAGTATTTT.

The J gene is TRBJ2-3, the V gene TRBV29-1; the D is unclear. CDR3 length: 13 amino acids. Germline V CDR1 and CDR2: SQVTM, ANQGSEA. V was clipped by 5 bases and J by 2 bases, with 11 bases between them. The CDR3 DNA sequence: TGCAGCGTTAGCATGGGGTTCACAGATACGCAGTATTTT. Translated: CSVSMGFTDTQYF.

V gene TRBV9 combines with J gene TRBJ2-1; D is unresolved. The CDR3 length is 14 residues. Trimming took off 1 base at V and 6 bases at J, with 11 bases between the two ends. Germline loops: CDR1 SGDLS, CDR2 YYNGEE. Here the CDR3 DNA reads TGTGCCAGCAGCGTAAGGGATGTCGTCAATGAGCAGTTCTTC. It specifies CASSVRDVVNEQFF.

V and J are TRBV5-4 and TRBJ2-3; TRBD1 agrees at 7 bases. V lost 9 bases to trimming and J lost 0 bases; unmatched junction nucleotides: 7. Germline CDR1 reads SGHNT; CDR2 reads YYREEE (reference sequence). CDR3 length: 14 residues. DNA of the CDR3: TGTGCCACTCGAGAGGGGGCTAGCACAGATACGCAGTATTTT. As protein: CATREGASTDTQYF.

V is TRBV5-5 and J is TRBJ1-5, with 7 bases that match TRBD1. CDR1 is SGHKS, CDR2 YYEKEE, per germline (reference sequence). This CDR3 spans 15 amino acids. The V segment lost 4 bases and the J segment 9 bases; nucleotides outside the gene matches: 13. CDR3 in amino acids: CASSLEDRPFRPQHF. The DNA for the CDR3 is TGTGCCAGCAGCCTGGAGGACAGGCCTTTTAGGCCCCAGCATTTT. The full variable domain, in which reference TRBV5-5 and TRBJ1-5 provide the parts outside the CDR3, is DAGVTQSPTHLIKTRGQQVTLRCSPISGHKSVSWYQQVLGQGPQFIFQYYEKEERGRGNFPDRFSARQFPNYSSELNVNALLLGDSALYLCASSLEDRPFRPQHFGDGTRLSIL.

V usage is TRBV4-3 and J usage is TRBJ1-6; D unresolved. Trimming took off 2 bases at V and 10 bases at J, with 15 bases between the two ends. CDR1 is LGHNA, CDR2 YSLEER, per germline. The CDR3 is 15 amino acids. CDR3 amino acids: CASSQSGQRRSPLHF. The CDR3 region has the DNA TGCGCCAGCAGCCAATCGGGCCAACGAAGGTCACCCCTCCACTTT.

This chain uses TRBV4-3 with TRBJ1-4; TRBD1 might be the D (5 bases). Germline lookup yields CDR1 LGHNA and CDR2 YSLEER. Trimming stripped 1 base from V and 7 bases from J, with 16 bases between. CDR3 length equals 16 residues. DNA of the CDR3: TGCGCCAGCAGCCAAGTTGGAGGCAGGGTCGGTGAAAAACTGTTTTTT. It specifies CASSQVGGRVGEKLFF.

The rearrangement joins TRBV9 to TRBJ2-6; no definite D call. V lost 0 bases and J 2 bases, leaving 6 bases between the germline ends. CDR1 is SGDLS, CDR2 YYNGEE, per germline. The CDR3 has 15 amino acids. CDR3 nucleotide sequence: TGTGCCAGCAGCGTAGAAGGGACTGGGGCCAACGTCCTGACTTTC. It specifies CASSVEGTGANVLTF.

This chain's CDR3 is CASSPPVSGANEQFF. The CDR3 DNA sequence: TGTGCCAGCTCACCACCTGTCAGCGGGGCCAATGAGCAGTTCTTC. The V call is TRBV18, the J call TRBJ2-1; TRBD2 matches 7 bases. The CDR3 is 15 amino acids. Germline CDR1 reads KGHSH; CDR2 reads LQKENI. Unmatched junction bases numbered 5, after V lost 0 bases and J lost 6 bases.

This clone was seen a few times. The rearrangement uses TRBV27 and TRBJ2-7, with TRBD2 matching over 8 bases. The germline V gene encodes CDR1 MNHEY and CDR2 SMNVEV (reference sequence). The CDR3 runs to 16 residues. Unmatched junction bases numbered 7, after V lost 2 bases and J lost 1 base. This CDR3 is CASSLGFTSGSYEQYF. The CDR3 DNA sequence: TGTGCCAGCAGTTTAGGTTTTACTAGCGGATCCTACGAGCAGTACTTC.

The rearrangement uses TRBV11-1 and TRBJ2-7; D unresolved. Trimming removed 2 bases at V and 4 bases at J, with 9 bases between. The CDR3 length is 13 residues. Germline assignment: CDR1 SGHAT and CDR2 FQDESV (reference sequence). The CDR3 nucleotides read TGTGCCAGCAGCTTAACACGGCCATACGAGCAGTACTTC. As protein: CASSLTRPYEQYF.

The sample holds a few counts of this clone. The V call is TRBV29-1, the J call TRBJ1-2; D is ambiguous. Trimming shortened V by 3 bases and J by 7 bases, and 9 bases separated the two germline ends. This CDR3 is built from 11 residues. Germline CDR1 reads SQVTM; CDR2 reads ANQGSEA. CDR3 residues: CSVDKGSGYTF. CDR3 nucleotide sequence: TGCAGCGTTGATAAGGGCTCTGGCTACACCTTC.

The rearrangement links TRBV9 to TRBJ2-2, with D uncertain. Trimming left V 0 bases short and J 2 bases short, with 8 bases between. The CDR3 contains 15 residues. Germline V gives CDR1 SGDLS, CDR2 YYNGEE. CDR3 DNA sequence: TGTGCCAGCAGCGTAGCCACACACAACACCGGGGAGCTGTTTTTT. Amino acid sequence: CASSVATHNTGELFF.

The rearrangement links TRBV15 to TRBJ1-5, with D unclear. The CDR3 is 13 residues long. Germline V gene lookup returns CDR1 LNHNV and CDR2 YYDKDF (reference sequence). V lost 0 bases to trimming and J lost 1 base, with 1 base between them. CDR3 protein: CATSRESNQPQHF. The CDR3 DNA sequence: TGTGCCACCAGCAGAGAAAGCAATCAGCCCCAGCATTTT.

The genes are TRBV11-2 and TRBJ1-5, with a possible D match to TRBD1 (6 bases). V was pared by 1 base and J by 5 bases, with 6 bases between. CDR3 length: 13 residues. Germline V gives CDR1 SGHAT, CDR2 FQNNGV. CDR3 sequence: CASSLAGDQPQHF. CDR3 DNA: TGTGCCAGCAGCTTAGCAGGGGATCAGCCCCAGCATTTT.

The V gene is TRBV14, the J gene TRBJ1-1; D gene unclear. Per the germline V gene, CDR1 is SGHDN and CDR2 is FVKESK. This CDR3 spans 14 amino acids. V lost 1 base and J 8 bases, leaving 14 bases between the germline ends. The CDR3 DNA reads TGTGCCAGCAGCCAAGTGGGTCACGGCACCGAAGCTTTCTTT. Protein: CASSQVGHGTEAFF.

V is TRBV5-1 and J is TRBJ2-1; 12 nucleotides align to TRBD2. This CDR3 has 17 amino acids. Germline V lookup: CDR1 SGHRS, CDR2 YFSETQ. Unmatched junction bases numbered 8, after V lost 4 bases and J lost 3 bases. CDR3 residues: CASSLSTSGGNYNEQFF. The CDR3 nucleotides are TGCGCCAGCAGCCTATCGACTAGCGGGGGAAACTACAATGAGCAGTTCTTC.

In this sample, this clone turned up once. The J gene is TRBJ1-5, the V gene TRBV6-5, with 10 bases fitting TRBD1. Germline CDR1 is MNHEY and CDR2 is SVGAGI. This CDR3 region has 15 residues. V lost 6 bases to trimming and J lost 6 bases; unmatched junction nucleotides: 8. The CDR3 DNA sequence: TGTGCCAGCAGGTCTAGACAGGGGGCGCGTCAGCCCCAGCATTTT. Translation: CASRSRQGARQPQHF.

The chain uses TRBV6-5 and TRBJ1-2, with a tentative D call TRBD1 (5 bases). V was shortened by 0 bases and J by 4 bases, with 15 bases between the two germline ends. CDR3 length: 16 residues. CDR1 MNHEY and CDR2 SVGAGI come from the germline V gene. CDR3 DNA: TGTGCCAGCAGTTACTCAACCGGGACCCCCGCCTATGGCTACACCTTC. It yields the protein CASSYSTGTPAYGYTF.

This sequence joins TRBV12-5 and TRBJ1-2, with a weak D call TRBD1 (5 bases). The V gene lost 6 bases and the J gene lost 4 bases, with 12 bases spanning the gap. Germline assignment: CDR1 LGHNT and CDR2 FRNRAP. This CDR3 comprises 13 residues. CDR3 amino acids: CASGRQGSYGYTF. The CDR3 region has the DNA TGTGCTAGTGGCCGGCAGGGTTCCTATGGCTACACCTTC.

The chain has TRBV19 and TRBJ1-1; a weak D match, TRBD1 (6 bases). The CDR3 covers 14 residues. Germline V CDR1 and CDR2: LNHDA, SQIVND (reference sequence). The V and J ends lost 7 bases and 0 bases respectively, with 12 bases between them. This CDR3 reads CASTYRELNTEAFF. The CDR3 DNA is TGTGCCAGTACCTACAGGGAACTGAACACTGAAGCTTTCTTT.